Shown below are 23 T cell receptor beta chains from a single sample sequenced in a study of cytomegalovirus exposure and HLA in healthy donors. Primers: 60 Vbeta forward and 13 Jbeta reverse. Here immunoSEQ multiplex PCR was the method, and the copy in TCRdb shows in-frame clones only, minus some. The data contain roughly 120,000 clones, around 80% of them singletons. Sequencing input: PBMCs. The source of these receptors is a woman younger than 30 in good health and CMV-seropositive.

The chain recombines TRBV11-3 with TRBJ2-7; TRBD2 matches at 15 bases. Per germline, CDR1 SGHNT and CDR2 YENEEA. This CDR3 region has 17 residues. V shed 5 bases and J 1 base; nucleotides not matched to a gene: 6. CDR3 residues: CASSPRTSGRVSYEQYF. The DNA of the CDR3 is TGTGCCAGCAGCCCGAGGACTAGCGGGAGGGTATCCTACGAGCAGTACTTC.

In its sample, this clone was seen once. The rearrangement joins TRBV7-6 to TRBJ2-5, with 7 bases lining up with TRBD2. With the DNA end fitting TRBJ2-7 better, the J assignment may be wrong. This CDR3 contains 14 residues. Germline values: CDR1 SGHVS, CDR2 FNYEAQ. In DNA form, the CDR3 reads TGTGCCAGCAGCTTAAGCGGGACGGTATACGAGCAGTACTTC. It encodes CASSLSGTVYEQYF.

This clone turned up a few times. V gene TRBV2 combines with J gene TRBJ1-2, with unresolved D. Germline V gene lookup returns CDR1 SNHLY and CDR2 FYNNEI. The CDR3 contains 16 residues. The V and J ends lost 7 bases and 8 bases respectively, with 26 bases between them. CDR3 nucleotide sequence: TGTGCCAGCACCTCTGTCGAGGCACTAGGGCCGCAGGGCTACACCTTC. Amino acid sequence: CASTSVEALGPQGYTF.

This clone was seen a handful of times. The rearrangement uses TRBV2 and TRBJ2-5, with TRBD2 matching over 7 bases. Germline trimming cut 8 bases from V and 5 bases from J; bases unmatched to any gene: 5. CDR1 and CDR2 from the germline V gene are SNHLY and FYNNEI. This CDR3 spans 12 amino acids. The CDR3 DNA sequence: TGTGCCAGCGCCGGGGAGGGGGAGACCCAGTACTTC. Its translation is CASAGEGETQYF. Drawing the rest from reference TRBV2 and TRBJ2-5, the complete variable domain is EPEVTQTPSHQVTQMGQEVILRCVPISNHLYFYWYRQILGQKVEFLVSFYNNEISEKSEIFDDQFSVERPDGSNFTLKIRSTKLEDSAMYFCASAGEGETQYFGPGTRLLVL.

The V gene is TRBV6-1, the J gene TRBJ1-2, with a weak D call TRBD1 (6 bases). CDR3 length: 15 amino acids. With 0 bases removed from V and 3 bases from J, the gap between germline ends came to 11 bases. Germline lookup yields CDR1 MNHNS and CDR2 SASEGT. In nucleotides, the CDR3 is TGTGCCAGCAGTGAAGCGAACAGGGTTCACTATGGCTACACCTTC. This encodes CASSEANRVHYGYTF.

The rearrangement joins TRBV6-5 to TRBJ2-1; D is possibly TRBD1 (5 bases). The ends were cut back, 1 base at V and 10 bases at J, with 11 bases in the middle. The CDR3 consists of 13 residues. Germline V gives CDR1 MNHEY, CDR2 SVGAGI. CDR3 loop: CASSYFRTGEQFF. CDR3 nucleotide sequence: TGTGCCAGCAGTTACTTCCGAACAGGAGAGCAGTTCTTC.

The chain employs TRBV15 and TRBJ1-1; D remains unclear. CDR3 length equals 14 residues. CDR1 is LNHNV and CDR2 is YYDKDF in the germline V gene (reference sequence). The V end lost 3 bases, the J end lost 1 base, and 9 bases lay between the germline ends. The CDR3 DNA is TGTGCCACCAGCAGTTTGAACAGGAACACTGAAGCTTTCTTT. This gives the protein CATSSLNRNTEAFF.

This clone was observed a handful of times. This chain joins TRBV7-9 and TRBJ2-1, with 9 bases that match TRBD2. The CDR3 covers 15 residues. Germline CDR1 reads SEHNR; CDR2 reads FQNEAQ (reference sequence). V shed 7 bases and J 3 bases; nucleotides not matched to a gene: 7. CDR3 loop: CASTFGTSFYNEQFF. Written as DNA, the CDR3 is TGTGCCAGCACTTTCGGGACTAGCTTCTACAATGAGCAGTTCTTC.

The chain uses TRBV4-2 and TRBJ2-7, with 13 bases lining up with TRBD2. Germline V CDR1 and CDR2: LGHNA, YNFKEQ. The CDR3 totals 16 residues. Unmatched junction bases numbered 6, after V lost 5 bases and J lost 2 bases. The CDR3 nucleotides are TGTGCCAGCAGCGCACCGGGACTAGCGGGAACCTACGAGCAGTACTTC. The encoded protein is CASSAPGLAGTYEQYF.

This sequence joins TRBV5-1 and TRBJ2-2; 10 positions agree with TRBD2. The CDR3 length is 15 residues. Germline values: CDR1 SGHRS, CDR2 YFSETQ. V trimming: 2 bases; J trimming: 8 bases; junction bases outside the gene matches: 6. CDR3 sequence (DNA): TGCGCCAGCAGCTTAGGACTAGCGGCCTTGGGGGAGCTGTTTTTT. Protein product: CASSLGLAALGELFF.

V gene TRBV6-5 combines with J gene TRBJ2-1; 8 bases fit TRBD2. Germline assignment: CDR1 MNHEY and CDR2 SVGAGI. The CDR3 has 13 residues. V shed 5 bases, J shed 8 bases, and the junction held 5 bases outside the gene matches. This CDR3 reads CASSHPGGYEQFF. The CDR3 nucleotides are TGTGCCAGCAGTCACCCGGGAGGGTATGAGCAGTTCTTC.

The chain recombines TRBV18 with TRBJ2-5, with 7 positions matching TRBD1. The end of the DNA is better explained by TRBJ2-7, so the J call may be wrong. The CDR3 is 14 amino acids. Per the germline V gene, CDR1 is KGHSH and CDR2 is LQKENI. The CDR3 DNA follows: TGTGCCAGCTCGGAAGACAGGGAGTCGTACGAGCAGTACTTC. It yields the protein CASSEDRESYEQYF.

This clone was counted only a few times. The J gene is TRBJ2-7, the V gene TRBV7-6; TRBD2 matches at 9 bases. The germline CDR1 and CDR2 sequences are SGHVS and FNYEAQ. CDR3 length: 15 residues. J gave up 2 bases and V 2 bases, and 4 bases lay outside the gene matches. This chain's CDR3 is CASSLRSGSAYEQYF. The CDR3 DNA reads as TGTGCCAGCAGCTTACGTAGCGGGAGTGCCTACGAGCAGTACTTC.

This chain links TRBV9 with TRBJ2-5; 9 bases match TRBD1. The CDR3 is made up of 18 amino acids. Trimming took 0 bases from V and 4 from J; bases not matched to a gene: 13. Germline lookup yields CDR1 SGDLS and CDR2 YYNGEE. CDR3 loop: CASSVEGGGQGPPETQYF. The CDR3 bases are TGTGCCAGCAGCGTAGAGGGTGGAGGACAGGGGCCCCCAGAGACCCAGTACTTC.

CDR3 in amino acids: CASSLVGTGDTEAFF. The CDR3 bases are TGCGCCAGCAGCTTGGTAGGGACAGGGGACACTGAAGCTTTCTTT. The V call is TRBV5-1, the J call TRBJ1-1; TRBD1 matches at 10 bases. V shed 0 bases and J 3 bases; nucleotides not matched to a gene: 2. CDR1 SGHRS and CDR2 YFSETQ come from the germline V gene. This CDR3 has 15 amino acids. The full variable domain, rest sourced from reference TRBV5-1 and TRBJ1-1, is KAGVTQTPRYLIKTRGQQVTLSCSPISGHRSVSWYQQTPGQGLQFLFEYFSETQRNKGNFPGRFSGRQFSNSRSEMNVSTLELGDSALYLCASSLVGTGDTEAFFGQGTRLTVV.

V is TRBV21-1 and J is TRBJ2-3; the table's D call TRBD2 went unverified against the DNA. TRBV21-1 is assigned pseudogene status. The CDR3 runs to 14 residues. The CDR3 DNA sequence: TGTGCCAGCAGCAAAACGGTGAACACAGATACGCAGTATTTT. It codes for CASSKTVNTDTQYF.

The chain employs TRBV28 and TRBJ2-7; D is possibly TRBD2 (5 bases). The CDR3 spans 12 residues. Germline CDR1 and CDR2: MDHEN and SYDVKM. V was pared by 6 bases and J by 3 bases, with 9 bases between. The CDR3 DNA is TGTGCCAGCAGACCCAGCGGCTACGAGCAGTACTTC. Amino acids: CASRPSGYEQYF.

The chain uses TRBV14 and TRBJ1-1; D gene unclear. The CDR3 runs to 12 residues. The germline V and J ends were trimmed by 8 bases and 4 bases, with 11 bases remaining between them. CDR1 and CDR2 from the germline V gene are SGHDN and FVKESK. In DNA, the CDR3 is TGTGCCAGCGAACATGGCTCCACTGAAGCTTTCTTT. It encodes CASEHGSTEAFF.

The genes are TRBV5-1 and TRBJ1-4; TRBD1 might be the D (6 bases). The CDR3 is 15 amino acids. Germline CDR1 and CDR2: SGHRS and YFSETQ. V was shortened by 5 bases and J by 5 bases, with 16 bases between the two germline ends. CDR3 amino acids: CASSPPGGTNEKLFF. CDR3 in DNA: TGCGCCAGCAGTCCTCCGGGGGGCACCAATGAAAAACTGTTTTTT.

The chain has TRBV14 and TRBJ2-5, with TRBD2 identical over 13 bases. Germline CDR1 and CDR2: SGHDN and FVKESK. J gave up 5 bases and V 4 bases, and 4 bases lay outside the gene matches. CDR3 length equals 15 residues. The CDR3 DNA reads as TGTGCCAGCAGCCTAGGACTAGCGGGAGTGGAGACCCAGTACTTC. Its translation is CASSLGLAGVETQYF.

The chain recombines TRBV28 with TRBJ1-5; no reliable D call. This CDR3 contains 15 residues. Looked up from germline, CDR1 is MDHEN and CDR2 is SYDVKM. V shed 3 bases and J shed 7 bases, with 16 bases lying between them. CDR3 amino acids: CASSFEFGRAQPQHF. As DNA, the CDR3 is TGTGCCAGCAGTTTCGAGTTTGGGAGGGCGCAGCCCCAGCATTTT.

The chain couples TRBV5-1 to TRBJ1-2; a possible D gene is TRBD1 (6 bases). The CDR3 has 14 residues. Deletions cut 3 bases from V and 6 bases from J, with 15 bases between. CDR1 is SGHRS and CDR2 is YFSETQ in the germline V gene. Here the CDR3 reads CASSSQTGRDGYTF. For the CDR3, the DNA is TGCGCCAGCAGCTCCCAAACAGGGAGGGATGGCTACACCTTC.

The rearrangement joins TRBV2 to TRBJ1-3; 7 positions match TRBD1. The CDR3 has 15 residues. V was pared by 1 base and J by 4 bases, with 4 bases of the junction left unmatched. CDR1 is SNHLY, CDR2 FYNNEI, per germline. The CDR3 coding sequence is TGTGCCAGCAGTGAAGAGCCGACAGGGGGAAACACCATATATTTT. The encoded protein is CASSEEPTGGNTIYF. The entire variable domain, with the rest obtained from reference TRBV2 and TRBJ1-3, is as follows: EPEVTQTPSHQVTQMGQEVILRCVPISNHLYFYWYRQILGQKVEFLVSFYNNEISEKSEIFDDQFSVERPDGSNFTLKIRSTKLEDSAMYFCASSEEPTGGNTIYFGEGSWLTVV.